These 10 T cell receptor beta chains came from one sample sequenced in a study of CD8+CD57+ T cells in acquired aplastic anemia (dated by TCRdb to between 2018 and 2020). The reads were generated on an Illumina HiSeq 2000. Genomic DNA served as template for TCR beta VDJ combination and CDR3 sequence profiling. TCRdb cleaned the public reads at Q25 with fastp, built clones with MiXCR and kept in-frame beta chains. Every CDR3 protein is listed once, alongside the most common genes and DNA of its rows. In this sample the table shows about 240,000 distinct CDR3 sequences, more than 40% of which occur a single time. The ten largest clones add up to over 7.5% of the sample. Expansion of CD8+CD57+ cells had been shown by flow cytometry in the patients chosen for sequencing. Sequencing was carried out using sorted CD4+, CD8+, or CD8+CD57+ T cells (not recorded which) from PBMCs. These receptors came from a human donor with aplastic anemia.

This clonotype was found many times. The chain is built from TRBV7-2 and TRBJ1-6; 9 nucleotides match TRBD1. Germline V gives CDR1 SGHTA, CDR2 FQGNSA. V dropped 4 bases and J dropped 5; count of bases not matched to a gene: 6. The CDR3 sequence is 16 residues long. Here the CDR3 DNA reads TGTGCCAGCAGCTATAGGACAGGGGCAAATAATTCACCCCTCCACTTT. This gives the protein CASSYRTGANNSPLHF.

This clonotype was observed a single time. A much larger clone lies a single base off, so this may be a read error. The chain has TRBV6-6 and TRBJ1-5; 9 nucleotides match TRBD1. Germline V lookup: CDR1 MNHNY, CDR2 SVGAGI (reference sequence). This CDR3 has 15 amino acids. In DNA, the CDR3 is TGTGCCAGCAGCCAACAGGGGGCCTACAATCAGCCCCAGAATTTT. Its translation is CASSQQGAYNQPQNF.

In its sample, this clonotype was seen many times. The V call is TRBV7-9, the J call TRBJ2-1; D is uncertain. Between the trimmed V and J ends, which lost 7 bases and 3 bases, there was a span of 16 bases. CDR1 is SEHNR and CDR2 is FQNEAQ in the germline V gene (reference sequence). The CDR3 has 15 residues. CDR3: CASTFRSGNYNEQFF. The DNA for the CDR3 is TGTGCCAGCACCTTTAGGTCGGGTAACTACAATGAGCAGTTCTTC.

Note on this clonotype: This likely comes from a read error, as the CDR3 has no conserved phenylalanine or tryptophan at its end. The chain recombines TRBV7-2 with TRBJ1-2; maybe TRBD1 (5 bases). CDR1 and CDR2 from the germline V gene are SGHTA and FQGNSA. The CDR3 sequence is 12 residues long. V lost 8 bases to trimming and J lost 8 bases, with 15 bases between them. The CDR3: CASLRGVHGYTL. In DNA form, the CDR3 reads TGTGCCAGCCTTCGGGGGGTCCACGGCTACACCCTC.

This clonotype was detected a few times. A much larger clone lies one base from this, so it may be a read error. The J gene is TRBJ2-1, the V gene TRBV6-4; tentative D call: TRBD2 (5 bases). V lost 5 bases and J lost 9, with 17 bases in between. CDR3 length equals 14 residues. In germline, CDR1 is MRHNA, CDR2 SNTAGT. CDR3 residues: CASSPEGPTSEQFF. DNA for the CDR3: TGTGCCAGCAGTCCCGAAGGACCCACTAGTGAGCAGTTCTTC.

In nucleotides, the CDR3 is TGTGCCAGCAGTGACAGCGGGGGGGCCGGTGAGCAGTTCTTC. It yields the protein CASSDSGGAGEQFF. The rearrangement joins TRBV6-1 to TRBJ2-1; 10 bases agree with TRBD2. The germline CDR1 and CDR2 sequences are MNHNS and SASEGT. The CDR3 has 14 residues. V was pared by 3 bases and J by 9 bases, with 5 bases of the junction left unmatched.

CDR3 protein: CASSYRQGDRAHYGYTF. In DNA form, the CDR3 reads TGTGCCAGCAGCTACCGACAGGGGGACAGGGCTCACTATGGCTACACCTTC. The rearrangement joins TRBV7-3 to TRBJ1-2; 9 nucleotides match TRBD1. Germline values: CDR1 SGHTA, CDR2 FQGTGA. The V and J ends lost 4 bases and 3 bases, in that order; junction bases with no gene match: 12. The CDR3 extends over 17 amino acids.

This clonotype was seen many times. Here the CDR3 reads CASSVAGGAVTDTQYF. CDR3 nucleotide sequence: TGTGCCAGCAGCGTAGCTGGGGGGGCGGTAACAGATACGCAGTATTTT. This chain connects TRBV9 to TRBJ2-3, with a weak D call TRBD2 (7 bases). The CDR3 has 16 amino acids. Deletions cut 0 bases from V and 3 bases from J, with 14 bases between. Germline-derived CDR1 and CDR2 are SGDLS and YYNGEE.

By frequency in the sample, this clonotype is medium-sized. CDR3 protein: CASSTGTSNEQFF. In DNA form, the CDR3 reads TGTGCCAGCAGCACCGGGACTAGCAATGAGCAGTTCTTC. The V and J genes are TRBV6-4 and TRBJ2-1, with TRBD2 matching over 8 bases. CDR3 length equals 13 residues. V dropped 6 bases and J dropped 6; count of bases not matched to a gene: 4. The V gene's germline CDR1 is MRHNA and CDR2 SNTAGT.

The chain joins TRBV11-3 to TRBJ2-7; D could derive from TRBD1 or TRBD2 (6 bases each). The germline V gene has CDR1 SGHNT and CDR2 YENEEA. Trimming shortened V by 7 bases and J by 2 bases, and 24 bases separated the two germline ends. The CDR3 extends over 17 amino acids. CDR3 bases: TGTGCCAGCACCGTTTTAGGGGGGCCCACACTCACCTACGAGCAGTACTTC. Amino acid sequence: CASTVLGGPTLTYEQYF.